This TCR beta chain was identified in a study of shared T cell receptors in the human thymus. Measured with immunoSEQ multiplex PCR; TCRdb has only the in-frame clones, and not every one. Of under 850,000 clones listed, roughly 90% are singletons. This same sample was also part of a study on human thymus T cells. That source reports: V and J genes seemed to be used with bias in thymic and blood repertoires.

The TCR sequence derives from a boy under two years old with a congenital heart defect. Specimen: thymocytes.

The CDR3 DNA sequence: TGTGCCAGCAGCTTAGGTCTACTAGCGGTCCGCACAGATACGCAGTATTTT. Its translation is CASSLGLLAVRTDTQYF. The chain joins TRBV7-8 to TRBJ2-3, with 8 positions matching TRBD2. Germline V CDR1 and CDR2: SGHVS, FQNEAQ. The CDR3 spans 17 residues. J lost 1 base, V lost 1 base, and 7 bases had no gene match.